A single T cell receptor (beta chain) is shown here with its context. The CDR3 runs 13 residues. Trimming left V 1 base short and J 3 bases short, with 6 bases between. Germline V gene sequence: CDR1 SGHTA, CDR2 FQGNSA. The sample belongs to a study of T cell responses to AZD1222 COVID-19 vaccine. Repertoires were generated with immunoSEQ multiplex PCR, while TCRdb's copy carries only in-frame clones and drops some. This sample has some 120,000 clones, with approximately 90% found just once. The V gene is TRBV7-2, the J gene TRBJ2-5; D gene unclear. Source: peripheral blood, taken 28 days after the second AZD1222 dose. This TCR was recovered from an adult who received the AZD1222 COVID-19 vaccine. The CDR3 loop is CASSLGVKETQYF. For the CDR3, the DNA is TGTGCCAGCAGCTTAGGGGTAAAAGAGACCCAGTACTTC.